The 10 T cell receptor beta chains below were found in one sample sequenced in a study of blood T cell repertoires in COVID-19. Sequencing was performed with immunoSEQ multiplex PCR; in TCRdb, only in-frame clones are kept and a portion is missing. The sample lists roughly 570,000 clones; 85% to 90% were seen once. Material for sequencing was peripheral blood. The receptors were sampled from a woman aged 45-65 years with COVID-19, enrolled during active disease.

The J gene is TRBJ1-3, the V gene TRBV3-1 (or the pseudogene TRBV3-2); D gene unclear. Germline V gene data show CDR1 as LGHDT and CDR2 as YNNKEL (reference sequence). Trimming left V 4 bases short and J 0 bases short, with 7 bases between. The CDR3 is 14 residues long. CDR3 sequence: CASSPQSSGNTIYF. In nucleotides, the CDR3 is TGTGCCAGCAGCCCCCAGTCCTCTGGAAACACCATATATTTT.

This clone appeared once. The chain couples TRBV19 to TRBJ1-4; 9 nucleotides line up with TRBD1. The germline V gene has CDR1 LNHDA and CDR2 SQIVND (reference sequence). Trimming at V came to 8 bases and at J to 8 bases, leaving 9 bases not matched to a gene. The CDR3 spans 14 residues. The CDR3, as DNA: TGTGCCAGTGCCGCGGGACAGGGTGGGGAAAAACTGTTTTTT. Protein: CASAAGQGGEKLFF.

The chain carries TRBV6-1 and TRBJ2-3; maybe TRBD1 (5 bases). V was clipped by 0 bases and J by 2 bases, with 6 bases between them. From germline, CDR1 is MNHNS and CDR2 SASEGT. This CDR3 comprises 14 residues. The CDR3 reads CASSEAGHTDTQYF. The CDR3 region has the DNA TGTGCCAGCAGTGAAGCCGGACACACAGATACGCAGTATTTT.

The chain is built from TRBV5-1 and TRBJ2-4, with 7 positions matching TRBD1. V lost 4 bases and J lost 1; bases outside the gene matches: 8. This CDR3 contains 16 residues. Looked up from germline, CDR1 is SGHRS and CDR2 is YFSETQ. In DNA form, the CDR3 reads TGCGCCAGCAGCGTCGACAGGGAAGCGGCCAAAAACATTCAGTACTTC. Its translation is CASSVDREAAKNIQYF. Looking up the rest from reference TRBV5-1 and TRBJ2-4 gives the full variable domain: KAGVTQTPRYLIKTRGQQVTLSCSPISGHRSVSWYQQTPGQGLQFLFEYFSETQRNKGNFPGRFSGRQFSNSRSEMNVSTLELGDSALYLCASSVDREAAKNIQYFGAGTRLSVL.

The chain links TRBV5-4 to TRBJ1-1; no definite D call. The germline V gene encodes CDR1 SGHNT and CDR2 YYREEE (reference sequence). V shed 5 bases and J shed 5 bases, with 13 bases lying between them. This CDR3 spans 13 amino acids. The CDR3 bases are TGTGCCAGCAGTGGTGGAGTGCGAACTGAAGCTTTCTTT. Translated, it gives CASSGGVRTEAFF.

This clone was seen just once. CDR3 DNA sequence: TGTGCCAGCAGCTTATCGGGGACAGGGTCCTTCCGAGCTTTCTTT. Protein sequence: CASSLSGTGSFRAFF. This chain uses TRBV7-3 with TRBJ1-1; 9 nucleotides align to TRBD1. V lost 2 bases to trimming and J lost 10 bases; unmatched junction nucleotides: 11. The CDR3 runs to 15 residues. Looked up from germline, CDR1 is SGHTA and CDR2 is FQGTGA.

The chain joins TRBV28 to TRBJ2-7; 8 bases are shared with TRBD1. Germline V lookup: CDR1 MDHEN, CDR2 SYDVKM. The V and J ends lost 7 bases and 5 bases, in that order; junction bases with no gene match: 4. This CDR3 spans 12 amino acids. The CDR3 DNA is TGTGCCAGCAATGCAGGGGGCCACGAGCAGTACTTC. Its translation is CASNAGGHEQYF.

The chain is built from TRBV6-5 and TRBJ1-3; D is ambiguous. V was trimmed by 7 bases and J by 0 bases, leaving 13 bases between them. Germline CDR1 MNHEY, CDR2 SVGAGI. The CDR3 is made up of 15 amino acids. CDR3 sequence reads: CASMPPISSGNTIYF. The CDR3 DNA reads as TGTGCCAGCATGCCCCCGATTAGCTCTGGAAACACCATATATTTT.

This chain connects TRBV6-4 to TRBJ2-3; 8 bases agree with TRBD2. Germline V gives CDR1 MRHNA, CDR2 SNTAGT. The CDR3 sequence is 15 residues long. With V trimmed by 4 bases and J by 1 base, 4 bases remained unmatched. The CDR3: CASSVGLARTDTQYF. In DNA, the CDR3 is TGTGCCAGCAGTGTCGGACTAGCTCGCACAGATACGCAGTATTTT.

CDR3 DNA sequence: TGCGCCAGCAGTTACAGTACTAATCAGCCCCAGCATTTT. Its protein is CASSYSTNQPQHF. The chain links TRBV10-2 to TRBJ1-5; D gene unclear. V was cut by 5 bases and J by 4 bases, with 9 bases left in between. Germline CDR1 and CDR2: WSHSY and SAAADI. The length of the CDR3 is 13 residues.